Below are 25 T cell receptor beta chains sequenced from a single sample in a study of patients and donors after allogeneic stem cell transplantation. Each CDR3 protein gets one entry after TCRdb re-called the RT-PCR reads with MiXCR. The table shows approximately 200,000 distinct CDR3 sequences, with roughly two fifths occurring only once. The specimen sequenced was blood, either unsorted or a sorted T cell fraction (not recorded which). Receptors originate from a human donor who was either an allogeneic HSCT recipient or a stem cell or donor lymphocyte infusion donor (not recorded which). It is not recorded whose cells these are; they may come from a transplant donor.

The chain is built from TRBV6-6 and TRBJ1-1; D possibly corresponds to TRBD1 (6 bases). The CDR3 is 16 residues long. The V end lost 6 bases, the J end lost 0 bases, and 17 bases lay between the germline ends. Germline CDR1 MNHNY, CDR2 SVGAGI (reference sequence). In nucleotides, the CDR3 is TGTGCCAGCAGCCGAGGCGGGGGCCCAGTGAACACTGAAGCTTTCTTT. Protein product: CASSRGGGPVNTEAFF.

This clonotype was detected a few times. The genes are TRBV7-8 and TRBJ1-2; D not certain. Trimming shortened V by 4 bases and J by 8 bases, and 20 bases separated the two germline ends. The CDR3 runs 15 residues. CDR1 is SGHVS and CDR2 is FQNEAQ in the germline V gene. This CDR3 is CASSSQPGTLGGYTF. CDR3 nucleotide sequence: TGTGCCAGCAGCTCCCAGCCGGGAACGCTAGGAGGCTACACCTTC.

The chain is built from TRBV9 and TRBJ1-4; D remains ambiguous. Trimming removed 0 bases at V and 3 bases at J, with 9 bases between. Per the germline V gene, CDR1 is SGDLS and CDR2 is YYNGEE. The CDR3 runs to 15 residues. For the CDR3, the DNA is TGTGCCAGCAGCGTAGGAAAATGGCCTAATGAAAAACTGTTTTTT. Translation gives CASSVGKWPNEKLFF.

CDR3 bases: TGTGCCAGCAGCTTATTCCGGGCGATGAATCAGCCCCAGCATTTT. Protein sequence: CASSLFRAMNQPQHF. The chain uses TRBV7-2 and TRBJ1-5; D gene ambiguous. The length of the CDR3 is 15 residues. The germline V gene encodes CDR1 SGHTA and CDR2 FQGNSA. Deletions cut 2 bases from V and 4 bases from J, with 12 bases between. Drawing the rest from reference TRBV7-2 and TRBJ1-5, the complete variable domain is GAGVSQSPSNKVTEKGKDVELRCDPISGHTALYWYRQSLGQGLEFLIYFQGNSAPDKSGLPSDRFSAERTGGSVSTLTIQRTQQEDSAVYLCASSLFRAMNQPQHFGDGTRLSIL.

The chain couples TRBV7-2 to TRBJ1-1; 8 bases line up with TRBD1. CDR1 and CDR2 (germline): SGHTA, FQGNSA. V lost 4 bases to trimming and J lost 1 base; unmatched junction nucleotides: 5. The CDR3 has 15 residues. CDR3 nucleotide sequence: TGTGCCAGCAGCTCCCTTGGGACAGGGAACACTGAAGCTTTCTTT. Its protein product is CASSSLGTGNTEAFF.

The J gene is TRBJ2-5, the V gene TRBV12-3 or TRBV12-4; the D gene is possibly TRBD1 (5 bases). This CDR3 is built from 16 residues. The ends were cut back, 2 bases at V and 1 base at J, with 14 bases in the middle. The CDR3 nucleotides are TGTGCCAGCAGTTTATTCGCAGGGATAAGCCAAGAGACCCAGTACTTC. Protein: CASSLFAGISQETQYF.

The chain links TRBV7-9 to TRBJ1-1; no clear D gene. Trimming cost V 4 bases and J 3 bases, with 12 bases left between them. Germline assignment: CDR1 SEHNR and CDR2 FQNEAQ (reference sequence). The CDR3 sequence is 14 residues long. CDR3: CASSWDLRDTEAFF. The CDR3 nucleotides read TGTGCCAGCAGCTGGGATTTAAGGGACACTGAAGCTTTCTTT.

V usage is TRBV7-9 and J usage is TRBJ1-2; 7 bases are a match to TRBD1. The trim removed 5 bases at V and 6 bases at J, leaving 12 bases unmatched. CDR1 and CDR2 (germline): SEHNR, FQNEAQ (reference sequence). This CDR3 is 15 amino acids long. As DNA, the CDR3 is TGTGCCAGCAGCCCAGACCCGGGACAGTTGCATGGCTACACCTTC. Translating it yields CASSPDPGQLHGYTF. Supplemented by reference TRBV7-9 and TRBJ1-2, the full variable domain reads DTGVSQNPRHKITKRGQNVTFRCDPISEHNRLYWYRQTLGQGPEFLTYFQNEAQLEKSRLLSDRFSAERPKGSFSTLEIQRTEQGDSAMYLCASSPDPGQLHGYTFGSGTRLTVV.

J is TRBJ1-1 and V is TRBV6-5; 10 bases are shared with TRBD1. V shed 7 bases and J 0 bases; nucleotides not matched to a gene: 8. The CDR3 runs to 16 residues. Germline V gene lookup returns CDR1 MNHEY and CDR2 SVGAGI. CDR3 region: CASNSGQGIMNTEAFF. The CDR3 DNA sequence: TGTGCCAGCAACTCGGGACAGGGGATCATGAACACTGAAGCTTTCTTT.

This chain connects TRBV27 to TRBJ1-2; maybe TRBD1 (5 bases). This CDR3 contains 13 residues. V lost 3 bases and J lost 5, with 10 bases in between. Per germline, CDR1 MNHEY and CDR2 SMNVEV (reference sequence). The CDR3, as DNA: TGTGCCAGCAGTTTCGCAGGGCCTTATGGCTACACCTTC. Translation gives CASSFAGPYGYTF.

This clonotype was seen a few times. V usage is TRBV29-1 and J usage is TRBJ1-2; possibly TRBD1 for D (6 bases). CDR3 length: 16 residues. The germline V and J ends were trimmed by 3 bases and 3 bases, with 20 bases remaining between them. Per germline, CDR1 SQVTM and CDR2 ANQGSEA. CDR3 sequence (DNA): TGCAGCGTTGACCGCCCGAACCGGGGGGCGGACTATGGCTACACCTTC. Its translation: CSVDRPNRGADYGYTF.

Many counts were recorded for this clonotype. The chain carries TRBV10-1 and TRBJ2-1; D is unclear. The CDR3 loop spans 16 amino acids. CDR1 and CDR2 (germline): WNHNN, SYGVQD (reference sequence). Trimming removed 2 bases from V and 10 bases from J, with 21 bases in between. The CDR3 nucleotides read TGCGCCAGCAGTGAGCACAACGGACCGGGCTCCCGGGAGCAGTTCTTC. Translated, it gives CASSEHNGPGSREQFF.

A few counts support this clonotype. The chain is built from TRBV7-8 and TRBJ1-5; 7 positions match TRBD1. The trim removed 1 base at V and 5 bases at J, leaving 8 bases unmatched. The germline V gene has CDR1 SGHVS and CDR2 FQNEAQ. CDR3 size: 16 residues. Here the CDR3 reads CASSLEGRGNYQPQHF. The CDR3 nucleotides are TGTGCCAGCAGCTTAGAGGGCAGGGGGAACTATCAGCCCCAGCATTTT.

J is TRBJ2-7 and V is TRBV12-3 or TRBV12-4; D may be TRBD1 (6 bases). V dropped 3 bases and J dropped 5 bases, with 8 bases sitting between them. CDR3 length: 12 residues. This chain's CDR3 is CASSLGDNEQYF. CDR3 bases: TGTGCCAGCAGTTTGGGGGACAACGAGCAGTACTTC.

This sequence joins TRBV18 and TRBJ2-3; tentative D call: TRBD1 (6 bases). Germline-derived CDR1 and CDR2 are KGHSH and LQKENI. The ends were cut back, 6 bases at V and 4 bases at J, with 14 bases in the middle. The CDR3 extends over 14 amino acids. The CDR3 bases are TGTGCCAGCTCCCAGGCGACAGGCCCAGATACGCAGTATTTT. This translates into CASSQATGPDTQYF.

The sample holds many counts of this clonotype. V usage is TRBV28 and J usage is TRBJ2-3; TRBD1 aligns across 7 bases. Germline V lookup: CDR1 MDHEN, CDR2 SYDVKM. The CDR3 contains 14 residues. V shed 5 bases and J 5 bases; nucleotides not matched to a gene: 7. The CDR3 DNA reads TGTGCCAGCAGTCCCTCCGACAGGGAAGATACGCAGTATTTT. Protein sequence: CASSPSDREDTQYF.

The chain joins TRBV28 to TRBJ1-6; D perhaps matches TRBD1 (6 bases). CDR1 MDHEN and CDR2 SYDVKM come from the germline V gene. V gave up 3 bases and J gave up 9 bases, with 12 bases separating them. CDR3 length: 14 residues. The CDR3 nucleotides are TGTGCCAGCAGTTTTGACCAGGGGAGTTCACCCCTCCACTTT. Protein sequence: CASSFDQGSSPLHF.

This clonotype was seen a few times. This chain joins TRBV20-1 and TRBJ1-1; D call uncertain. Trimming stripped 3 bases from V and 1 base from J, with 9 bases between. The germline V gene encodes CDR1 DFQATT and CDR2 SNEGSKA (reference sequence). This CDR3 is built from 13 residues. The CDR3 region is CSARPGWNTEAFF. CDR3 in DNA: TGCAGTGCTAGGCCGGGTTGGAACACTGAAGCTTTCTTT.

The J gene is TRBJ2-3, the V gene TRBV28, with D unclear. V was cut by 7 bases and J by 3 bases, with 8 bases left in between. The CDR3 contains 12 residues. Germline V lookup: CDR1 MDHEN, CDR2 SYDVKM. CDR3 nucleotide sequence: TGTGCCAGCAATGAGTCTACAGATACGCAGTATTTT. It is translated as CASNESTDTQYF.

CDR3 protein: CASSDAREGRENEQFF. CDR3 nucleotides: TGTGCCAGCAGTGACGCTCGGGAGGGCCGCGAGAATGAGCAGTTCTTC. The chain recombines TRBV6-2 or TRBV6-3 with TRBJ2-1, with 8 bases that match TRBD2. Per the germline V gene, CDR1 is MNHEY and CDR2 is SVGEGT. The CDR3 covers 16 residues. The junction had 13 bases not matched to a gene; V was cut back by 5 bases and J by 7 bases.

This sequence joins TRBV20-1 and TRBJ1-4, with 12 bases aligning to TRBD1. Losses at the gene ends were 4 bases for V and 4 bases for J; bases not matched to a gene: 7. The CDR3 contains 16 residues. CDR1 and CDR2 (germline): DFQATT, SNEGSKA (reference sequence). The CDR3 is CSAIGTGGTSNEKLFF. For the CDR3, the DNA is TGCAGTGCTATCGGGACAGGGGGCACTAGTAATGAAAAACTGTTTTTT.

The chain carries TRBV11-2 and TRBJ1-4, with TRBD1 as a possible D gene (6 bases). Trimming cost V 6 bases and J 8 bases, with 16 bases left between them. Germline V gives CDR1 SGHAT, CDR2 FQNNGV. The CDR3 spans 14 residues. CDR3 sequence reads: CASRTGREREKLFF. CDR3 nucleotide sequence: TGTGCCAGCAGAACAGGGAGGGAGAGGGAAAAACTGTTTTTT.

The CDR3 bases are TGTGCCACCTCCGGACAGGGATCTTCCGGAAACACCATATATTTT. It encodes CATSGQGSSGNTIYF. The chain recombines TRBV7-6 with TRBJ1-3; 8 bases agree with TRBD1. With V trimmed by 10 bases and J by 4 bases, 12 bases remained unmatched. Germline V gene sequence: CDR1 SGHVS, CDR2 FNYEAQ. The CDR3 has 15 residues.

The sample holds one count of this clonotype. V is TRBV7-9 and J is TRBJ2-5; D is possibly TRBD1 (7 bases). This CDR3 contains 18 residues. Germline lookup yields CDR1 SEHNR and CDR2 FQNEAQ (reference sequence). V was cut by 1 base and J by 0 bases, with 18 bases left in between. CDR3 loop: CASSLGLGGGHNQETQYF. The CDR3 DNA is TGTGCCAGCAGCTTAGGTCTCGGAGGGGGCCATAACCAAGAGACCCAGTACTTC.

The chain is built from TRBV3-1 and TRBJ1-1; D remains ambiguous. This CDR3 is built from 15 residues. Deletions cut 4 bases from V and 4 bases from J, with 16 bases between. Germline V gives CDR1 LGHDT, CDR2 YNNKEL (reference sequence). The CDR3 sequence: CASSPWWGAGTEAFF. The CDR3 nucleotides are TGTGCCAGCAGCCCTTGGTGGGGTGCGGGCACTGAAGCTTTCTTT.